This T cell receptor (beta chain) appears in the sequencing data of a study of cytomegalovirus exposure and HLA in healthy donors. The germline V gene encodes CDR1 SGHDT and CDR2 YYEEEE. The V end was cut by 2 bases, the J end by 8 bases, with 18 bases between. The CDR3 runs to 15 residues. Assay: immunoSEQ multiplex PCR; the TCRdb copy retains only in-frame clones and omits some. This sample has some 90,000 clones, with approximately 96% found just once. Sequenced sample: PBMCs. This clonotype was obtained from a man between 18 and 29 years old in good health and CMV-seronegative. The chain is built from TRBV5-6 and TRBJ2-3; D may be TRBD1 (6 bases). In nucleotides, the CDR3 is TGTGCCAGCAGCTTTCGTCAGGTCCGAGGGGGTACGCAGTATTTT. Encoded protein: CASSFRQVRGGTQYF.